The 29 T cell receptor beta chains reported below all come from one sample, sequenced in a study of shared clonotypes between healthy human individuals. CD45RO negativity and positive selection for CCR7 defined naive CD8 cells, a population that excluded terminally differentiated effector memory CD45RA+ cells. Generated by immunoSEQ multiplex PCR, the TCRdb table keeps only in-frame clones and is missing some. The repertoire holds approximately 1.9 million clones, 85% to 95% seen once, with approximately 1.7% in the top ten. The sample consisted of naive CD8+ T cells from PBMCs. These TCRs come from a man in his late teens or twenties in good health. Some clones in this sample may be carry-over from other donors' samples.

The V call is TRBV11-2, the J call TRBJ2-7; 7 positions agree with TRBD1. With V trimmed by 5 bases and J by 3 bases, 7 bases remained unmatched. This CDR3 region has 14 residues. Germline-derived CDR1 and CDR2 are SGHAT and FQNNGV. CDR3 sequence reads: CASSPRGQSYEQYF. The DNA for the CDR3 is TGTGCCAGCAGCCCTAGGGGGCAGAGCTACGAGCAGTACTTC.

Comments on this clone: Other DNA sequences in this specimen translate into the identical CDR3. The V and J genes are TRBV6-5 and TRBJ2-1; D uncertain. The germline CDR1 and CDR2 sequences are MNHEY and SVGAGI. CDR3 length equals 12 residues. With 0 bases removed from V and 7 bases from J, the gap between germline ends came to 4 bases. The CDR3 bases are TGTGCCAGCAGTTACTCACCAAATGAGCAGTTCTTC. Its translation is CASSYSPNEQFF.

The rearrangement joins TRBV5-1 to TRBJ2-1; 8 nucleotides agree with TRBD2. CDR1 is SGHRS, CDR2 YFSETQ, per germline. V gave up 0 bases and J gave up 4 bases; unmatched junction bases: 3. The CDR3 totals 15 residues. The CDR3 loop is CASSLGSGNYNEQFF. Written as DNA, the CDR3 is TGCGCCAGCAGCTTGGGTAGCGGGAATTACAATGAGCAGTTCTTC. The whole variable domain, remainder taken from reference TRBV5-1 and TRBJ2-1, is KAGVTQTPRYLIKTRGQQVTLSCSPISGHRSVSWYQQTPGQGLQFLFEYFSETQRNKGNFPGRFSGRQFSNSRSEMNVSTLELGDSALYLCASSLGSGNYNEQFFGPGTRLTVL.

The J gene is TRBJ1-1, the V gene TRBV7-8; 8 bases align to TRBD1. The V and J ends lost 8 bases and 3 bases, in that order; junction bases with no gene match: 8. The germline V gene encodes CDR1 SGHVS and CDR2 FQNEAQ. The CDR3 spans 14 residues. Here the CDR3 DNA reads TGTGCCAGCGCCGGGCAGGGGGCGTACACTGAAGCTTTCTTT. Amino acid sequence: CASAGQGAYTEAFF.

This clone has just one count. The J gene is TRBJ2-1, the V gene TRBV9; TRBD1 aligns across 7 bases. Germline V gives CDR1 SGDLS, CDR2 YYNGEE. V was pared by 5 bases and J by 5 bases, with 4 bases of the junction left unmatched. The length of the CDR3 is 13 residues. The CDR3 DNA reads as TGTGCCAGCAGGACAGGGACGGACAATGAGCAGTTCTTC. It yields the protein CASRTGTDNEQFF.

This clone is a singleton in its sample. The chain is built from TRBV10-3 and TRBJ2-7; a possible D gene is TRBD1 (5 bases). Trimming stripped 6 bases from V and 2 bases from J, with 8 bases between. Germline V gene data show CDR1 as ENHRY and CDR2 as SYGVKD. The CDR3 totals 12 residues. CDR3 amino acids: CAIRDKAYEQYF. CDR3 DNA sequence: TGTGCCATCAGGGACAAGGCCTACGAGCAGTACTTC.

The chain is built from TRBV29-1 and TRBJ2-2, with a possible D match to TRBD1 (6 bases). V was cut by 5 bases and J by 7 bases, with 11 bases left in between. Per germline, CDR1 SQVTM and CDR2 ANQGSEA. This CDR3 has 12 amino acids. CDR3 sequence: CSVYRDNGELFF. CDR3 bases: TGCAGCGTTTACCGGGACAACGGGGAGCTGTTTTTT.

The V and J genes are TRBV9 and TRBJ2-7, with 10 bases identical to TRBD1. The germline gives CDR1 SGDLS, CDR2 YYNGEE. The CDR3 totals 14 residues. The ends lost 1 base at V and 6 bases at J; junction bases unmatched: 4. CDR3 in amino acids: CASSVRDRGLEQYF. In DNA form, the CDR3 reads TGTGCCAGCAGCGTACGAGACAGGGGGCTCGAGCAGTACTTC. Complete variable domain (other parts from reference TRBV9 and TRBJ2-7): DSGVTQTPKHLITATGQRVTLRCSPRSGDLSVYWYQQSLDQGLQFLIQYYNGEERAKGNILERFSAQQFPDLHSELNLSSLELGDSALYFCASSVRDRGLEQYFGPGTRLTVT.

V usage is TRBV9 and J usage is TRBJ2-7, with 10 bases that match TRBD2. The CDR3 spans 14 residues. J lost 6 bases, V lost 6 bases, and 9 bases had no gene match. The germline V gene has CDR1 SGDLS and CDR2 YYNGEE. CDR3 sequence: CASTPSGSPFEQYF. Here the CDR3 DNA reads TGTGCCAGCACGCCTAGCGGGAGCCCGTTCGAGCAGTACTTC.

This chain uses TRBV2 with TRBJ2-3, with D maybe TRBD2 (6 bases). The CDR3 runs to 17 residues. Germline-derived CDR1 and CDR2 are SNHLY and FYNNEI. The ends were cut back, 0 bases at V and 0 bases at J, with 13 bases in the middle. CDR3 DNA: TGTGCCAGCAGTGAAGCCGGTAATAGCGGAAGCACAGATACGCAGTATTTT. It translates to CASSEAGNSGSTDTQYF.

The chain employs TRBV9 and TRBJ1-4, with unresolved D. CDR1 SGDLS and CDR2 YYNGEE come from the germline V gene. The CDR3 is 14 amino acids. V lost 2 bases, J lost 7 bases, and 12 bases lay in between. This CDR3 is CASSVKYGPEKLFF. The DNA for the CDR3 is TGTGCCAGCAGCGTTAAGTACGGTCCTGAAAAACTGTTTTTT. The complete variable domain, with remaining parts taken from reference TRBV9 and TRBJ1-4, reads DSGVTQTPKHLITATGQRVTLRCSPRSGDLSVYWYQQSLDQGLQFLIQYYNGEERAKGNILERFSAQQFPDLHSELNLSSLELGDSALYFCASSVKYGPEKLFFGSGTQLSVL.

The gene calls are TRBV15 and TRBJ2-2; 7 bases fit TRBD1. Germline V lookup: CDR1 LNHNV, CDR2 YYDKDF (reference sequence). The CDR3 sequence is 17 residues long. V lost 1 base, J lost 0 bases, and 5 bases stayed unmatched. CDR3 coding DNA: TGTGCCACCAGCAGAGCTCAGACAGGGACGAACACCGGGGAGCTGTTTTTT. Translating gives CATSRAQTGTNTGELFF.

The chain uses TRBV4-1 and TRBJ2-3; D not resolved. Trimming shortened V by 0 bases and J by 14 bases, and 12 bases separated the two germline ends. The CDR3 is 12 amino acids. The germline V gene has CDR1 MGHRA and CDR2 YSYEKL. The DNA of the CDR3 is TGCGCCAGCAGCCAAGATGCTATCAGGCGGTATTTT. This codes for CASSQDAIRRYF.

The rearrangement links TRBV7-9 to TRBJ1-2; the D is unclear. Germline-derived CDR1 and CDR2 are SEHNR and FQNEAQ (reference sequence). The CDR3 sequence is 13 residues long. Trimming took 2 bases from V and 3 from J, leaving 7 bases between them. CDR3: CASSLRTDYGYTF. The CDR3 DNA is TGTGCCAGCAGCTTAAGGACCGACTATGGCTACACCTTC.

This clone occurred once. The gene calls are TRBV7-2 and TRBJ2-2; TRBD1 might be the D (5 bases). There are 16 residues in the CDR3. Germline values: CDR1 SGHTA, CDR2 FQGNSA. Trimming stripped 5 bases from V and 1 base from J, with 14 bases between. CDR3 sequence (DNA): TGTGCCAGCAGCGGTGACAGATTTAAGAACACCGGGGAGCTGTTTTTT. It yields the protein CASSGDRFKNTGELFF.

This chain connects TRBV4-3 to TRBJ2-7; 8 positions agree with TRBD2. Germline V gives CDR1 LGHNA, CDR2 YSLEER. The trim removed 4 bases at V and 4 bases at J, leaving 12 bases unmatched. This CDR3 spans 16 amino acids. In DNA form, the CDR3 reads TGCGCCAGCAGCCCCGGACTAGCCCAATCGACATACGAGCAGTACTTC. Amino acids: CASSPGLAQSTYEQYF.

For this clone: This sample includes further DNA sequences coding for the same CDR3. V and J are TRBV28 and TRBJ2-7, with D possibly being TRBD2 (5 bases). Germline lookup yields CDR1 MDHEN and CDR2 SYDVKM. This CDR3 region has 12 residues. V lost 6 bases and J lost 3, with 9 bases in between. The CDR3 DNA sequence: TGTGCCAGCAGCCCCGGGGTCTACGAGCAGTACTTC. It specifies CASSPGVYEQYF.

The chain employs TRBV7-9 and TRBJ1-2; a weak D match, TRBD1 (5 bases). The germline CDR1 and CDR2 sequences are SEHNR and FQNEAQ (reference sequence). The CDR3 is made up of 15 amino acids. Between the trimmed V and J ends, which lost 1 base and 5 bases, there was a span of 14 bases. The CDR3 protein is CASSLERGAGYGYTF. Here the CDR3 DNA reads TGTGCCAGCAGCTTAGAACGGGGCGCGGGGTATGGCTACACCTTC.

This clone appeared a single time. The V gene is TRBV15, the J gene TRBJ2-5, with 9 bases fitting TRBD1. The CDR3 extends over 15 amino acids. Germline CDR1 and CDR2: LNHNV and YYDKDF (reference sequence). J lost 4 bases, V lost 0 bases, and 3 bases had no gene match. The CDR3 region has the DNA TGTGCCACCAGCAGAGATCAGGGACAGGGAGAGACCCAGTACTTC. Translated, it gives CATSRDQGQGETQYF.

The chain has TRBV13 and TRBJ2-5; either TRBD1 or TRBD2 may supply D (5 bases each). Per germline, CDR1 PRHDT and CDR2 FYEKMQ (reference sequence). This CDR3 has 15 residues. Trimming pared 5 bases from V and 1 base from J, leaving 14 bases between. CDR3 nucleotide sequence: TGTGCCAGCAGCCCGATCGACGGGACCCAAGAGACCCAGTACTTC. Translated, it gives CASSPIDGTQETQYF. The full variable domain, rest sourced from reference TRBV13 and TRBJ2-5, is AAGVIQSPRHLIKEKRETATLKCYPIPRHDTVYWYQQGPGQDPQFLISFYEKMQSDKGSIPDRFSAQQFSDYHSELNMSSLELGDSALYFCASSPIDGTQETQYFGPGTRLLVL.

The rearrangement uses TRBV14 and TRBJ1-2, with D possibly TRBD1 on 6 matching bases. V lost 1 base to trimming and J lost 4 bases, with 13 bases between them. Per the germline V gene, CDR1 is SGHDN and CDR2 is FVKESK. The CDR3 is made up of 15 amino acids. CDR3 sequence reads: CASSQARTVSYGYTF. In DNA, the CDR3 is TGTGCCAGCAGCCAAGCACGGACAGTCAGCTATGGCTACACCTTC. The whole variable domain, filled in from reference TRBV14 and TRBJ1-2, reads EAGVTQFPSHSVIEKGQTVTLRCDPISGHDNLYWYRRVMGKEIKFLLHFVKESKQDESGMPNNRFLAERTGGTYSTLKVQPAELEDSGVYFCASSQARTVSYGYTFGSGTRLTVV.

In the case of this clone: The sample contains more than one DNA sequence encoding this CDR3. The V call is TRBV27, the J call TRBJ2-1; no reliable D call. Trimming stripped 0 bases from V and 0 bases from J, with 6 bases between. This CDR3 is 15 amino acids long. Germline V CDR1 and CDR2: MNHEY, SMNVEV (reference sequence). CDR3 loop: CASSLSGYSYNEQFF. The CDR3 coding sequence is TGTGCCAGCAGTTTATCGGGTTACTCCTACAATGAGCAGTTCTTC.

The CDR3 here is CASSDYEQYF. CDR3 coding DNA: TGTGCCAGCAGTGACTACGAGCAGTACTTC. The chain is built from TRBV28 and TRBJ2-5; D gene uncertain. Judging by the DNA end, TRBJ2-7 fits better; the J call may be wrong. Germline-derived CDR1 and CDR2 are MDHEN and SYDVKM. The CDR3 has 10 residues.

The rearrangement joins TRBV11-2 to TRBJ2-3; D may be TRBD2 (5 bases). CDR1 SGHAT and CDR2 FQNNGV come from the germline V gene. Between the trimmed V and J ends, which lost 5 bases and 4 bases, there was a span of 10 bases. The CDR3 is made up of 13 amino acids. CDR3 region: CASSGRGSDTQYF. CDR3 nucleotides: TGTGCCAGCAGCGGGAGAGGCTCAGATACGCAGTATTTT.

The CDR3 nucleotides read TGCGCCAGCAGCCAAGTTCAGGGGGTTAGTGAAAAACTGTTTTTT. It is translated as CASSQVQGVSEKLFF. The V gene is TRBV4-1, the J gene TRBJ1-4; 7 nucleotides agree with TRBD1. With V trimmed by 1 base and J by 7 bases, 6 bases remained unmatched. The V gene's germline CDR1 is MGHRA and CDR2 YSYEKL. The CDR3 extends over 15 amino acids.

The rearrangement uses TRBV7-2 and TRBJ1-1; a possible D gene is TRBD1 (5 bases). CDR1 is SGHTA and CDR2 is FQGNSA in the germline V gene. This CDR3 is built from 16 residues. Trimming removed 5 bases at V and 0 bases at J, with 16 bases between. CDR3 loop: CASSPPGLYMNTEAFF. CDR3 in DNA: TGTGCCAGCAGCCCCCCGGGACTGTACATGAACACTGAAGCTTTCTTT.

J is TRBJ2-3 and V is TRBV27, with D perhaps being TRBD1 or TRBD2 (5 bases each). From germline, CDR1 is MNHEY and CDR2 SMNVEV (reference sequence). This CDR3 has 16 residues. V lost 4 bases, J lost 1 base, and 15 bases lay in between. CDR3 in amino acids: CASSSAPGRGTDTQYF. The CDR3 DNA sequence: TGTGCCAGCAGTTCAGCCCCAGGGCGGGGCACAGATACGCAGTATTTT.

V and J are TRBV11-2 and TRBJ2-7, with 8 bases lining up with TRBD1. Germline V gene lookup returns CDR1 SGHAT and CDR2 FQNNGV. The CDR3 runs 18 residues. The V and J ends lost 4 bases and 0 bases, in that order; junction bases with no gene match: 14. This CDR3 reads CASSSFAGRTGSSYEQYF. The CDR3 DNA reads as TGTGCCAGCAGCTCCTTCGCGGGCCGGACAGGGAGCTCCTACGAGCAGTACTTC.

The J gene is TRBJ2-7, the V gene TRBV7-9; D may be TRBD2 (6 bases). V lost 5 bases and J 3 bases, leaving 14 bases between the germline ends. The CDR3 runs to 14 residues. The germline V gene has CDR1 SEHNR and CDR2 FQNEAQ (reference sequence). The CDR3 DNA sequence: TGTGCCAGCAGCGCCGGGGGTAGAGGCTACGAGCAGTACTTC. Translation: CASSAGGRGYEQYF.